The 27 T cell receptor beta chains below all came from one sample that was sequenced in a study of cytomegalovirus exposure and HLA in healthy donors. The PCR ran on 60 Vbeta and 13 Jbeta primers. Repertoires were generated with immunoSEQ multiplex PCR, while TCRdb's copy carries only in-frame clones and drops some. The data show under 300,000 clones, about 81% seen once. The material sequenced was PBMCs. The receptors were sampled from a woman aged 55 to 70 in good health and CMV-seropositive.

This clone was seen once. V and J are TRBV19 and TRBJ1-2; the match to TRBD1 covers 9 bases. The germline V gene has CDR1 LNHDA and CDR2 SQIVND (reference sequence). V trimming: 4 bases; J trimming: 5 bases; junction bases outside the gene matches: 8. CDR3 size: 15 residues. The CDR3 spells CASSTGQGFLYGYTF. For the CDR3, the DNA is TGTGCCAGTAGTACTGGACAGGGGTTCTTGTATGGCTACACCTTC.

Regarding this clone: At one of its ends the junction is not consistent with the germline gene, which may arise from a read error. The chain couples TRBV7-7 to TRBJ2-5; tentative D call: TRBD2 (5 bases). Germline V gene sequence: CDR1 SSHAT, CDR2 FNYEAQ (reference sequence). This CDR3 spans 15 amino acids. In nucleotides, the CDR3 is TGTGCTAGCAGCTTAGTTCCTAGCTCCAAAGAGACCCAGTACTTC. Translated: CASSLVPSSKETQYF. The full variable domain, in which reference TRBV7-7 and TRBJ2-5 provide the parts outside the CDR3, is GAGVSQSPRYKVTKRGQDVTLRCDPISSHATLYWYQQALGQGPEFLTYFNYEAQPDKSGLPSDRFSAERPEGSISTLTIQRTEQRDSAMYRCASSLVPSSKETQYFGPGTRLLVL.

This clone was seen more than once but under ten times. V and J are TRBV5-6 and TRBJ2-1; possible D gene TRBD1, 5 bases. Germline V gives CDR1 SGHDT, CDR2 YYEEEE. This CDR3 region has 13 residues. The V end was cut by 3 bases, the J end by 10 bases, with 14 bases between. CDR3 nucleotides: TGTGCCAGCAGCTCGGACACGGTGTGGGAGCAGTTCTTC. It codes for CASSSDTVWEQFF.

This clone was recorded once. The gene calls are TRBV6-5 and TRBJ1-3; no firm D call. Trimming stripped 7 bases from V and 0 bases from J, with 13 bases between. CDR1 and CDR2 from the germline V gene are MNHEY and SVGAGI. The length of the CDR3 is 15 residues. CDR3 DNA: TGTGCCAGCACTCCGGGTCCATACTCTGGAAACACCATATATTTT. It codes for CASTPGPYSGNTIYF.

J is TRBJ2-1 and V is TRBV30; 7 bases line up with TRBD1. The V and J ends lost 3 bases and 6 bases, in that order; junction bases with no gene match: 11. The germline V gene has CDR1 GTSNPN and CDR2 SVGIG (reference sequence). This CDR3 region has 15 residues. As DNA, the CDR3 is TGTGCCTGGAGGAGGATACAGGGGAAGGGCAATGAGCAGTTCTTC. It specifies CAWRRIQGKGNEQFF.

The V and J genes are TRBV5-5 and TRBJ1-3; no clear D. The CDR3 sequence is 14 residues long. The V gene lost 9 bases and the J gene lost 2 bases, with 15 bases spanning the gap. Germline CDR1 and CDR2: SGHKS and YYEKEE (reference sequence). CDR3 sequence: CATTIEAPGNTIYF. CDR3 sequence (DNA): TGTGCCACCACGATAGAAGCCCCTGGAAACACCATATATTTT.

The chain carries TRBV5-1 and TRBJ2-1; 9 bases agree with TRBD1. Germline lookup yields CDR1 SGHRS and CDR2 YFSETQ. CDR3 length equals 17 residues. The V and J ends lost 4 bases and 7 bases, in that order; junction bases with no gene match: 15. CDR3 protein: CASSLSPGTGMKNEQFF. CDR3 DNA sequence: TGCGCCAGCAGCCTCTCCCCCGGGACAGGGATGAAGAATGAGCAGTTCTTC.

The V call is TRBV15, the J call TRBJ2-3; 9 bases line up with TRBD2. Germline loops: CDR1 LNHNV, CDR2 YYDKDF (reference sequence). CDR3 size: 17 residues. Losses at the gene ends were 0 bases for V and 4 bases for J; bases not matched to a gene: 8. CDR3 in DNA: TGTGCCACCAGCAGAGATTTGCTAGCGGGACGACCAGATACGCAGTATTTT. It encodes CATSRDLLAGRPDTQYF.

The chain combines TRBV5-4 with TRBJ1-2, with TRBD1 matching over 8 bases. Germline V gene data show CDR1 as SGHNT and CDR2 as YYREEE (reference sequence). The V gene end was trimmed by 1 base and the J gene end by 7 bases; junction bases not matched to a gene: 3. The CDR3 loop spans 13 amino acids. CDR3: CASSLQGAGGYTF. CDR3 DNA sequence: TGTGCCAGCAGCTTGCAGGGGGCGGGTGGCTACACCTTC. The full variable domain, with the rest looked up from reference TRBV5-4 and TRBJ1-2, is ETGVTQSPTHLIKTRGQQVTLRCSSQSGHNTVSWYQQALGQGPQFIFQYYREEENGRGNFPPRFSGLQFPNYSSELNVNALELDDSALYLCASSLQGAGGYTFGSGTRLTVV.

In its sample, this clone was seen once. This chain connects TRBV6-1 to TRBJ2-3; TRBD1 aligns across 9 bases. The CDR3 is made up of 15 amino acids. The V gene's germline CDR1 is MNHNS and CDR2 SASEGT. Trimming cost V 3 bases and J 3 bases; bases outside gene matches: 4. The CDR3 DNA sequence: TGTGCCAGCAGTGACGGACAGGGGCTAACAGATACGCAGTATTTT. Translated: CASSDGQGLTDTQYF.

The chain carries TRBV2 and TRBJ2-7; 7 bases map to TRBD2. Germline V gene data show CDR1 as SNHLY and CDR2 as FYNNEI. The CDR3 has 13 residues. The V segment lost 8 bases and the J segment 3 bases; nucleotides outside the gene matches: 7. CDR3 amino acids: CASRLTSSYEQYF. The CDR3 DNA reads as TGTGCCAGCCGTTTGACTAGCAGCTACGAGCAGTACTTC.

The chain employs TRBV6-5 and TRBJ2-5; D is unclear. The CDR3 is 11 amino acids. With 8 bases removed from V and 6 bases from J, the gap between germline ends came to 10 bases. Germline assignment: CDR1 MNHEY and CDR2 SVGAGI. The CDR3 DNA sequence: TGTGCCAGCCAGGAACTTAAGACCCAGTACTTC. Translated, it gives CASQELKTQYF.

In its sample, this clone was seen many times. V is TRBV2 and J is TRBJ2-1; TRBD2 matches 8 bases. Unmatched junction bases numbered 6, after V lost 4 bases and J lost 4 bases. The CDR3 loop spans 15 amino acids. Germline V gene sequence: CDR1 SNHLY, CDR2 FYNNEI. In DNA form, the CDR3 reads TGTGCCAGCAGTGGTAGCGGGGTTATTTACAATGAGCAGTTCTTC. Amino acids: CASSGSGVIYNEQFF.

The DNA for the CDR3 is TGTGCCAGCAGCGTAGGGACTCTTCCAACCTACGAGCAGTACTTC. The encoded protein is CASSVGTLPTYEQYF. J is TRBJ2-7 and V is TRBV9; D may be TRBD2 (5 bases). The ends were cut back, 0 bases at V and 2 bases at J, with 12 bases in the middle. This CDR3 comprises 15 residues. CDR1 is SGDLS, CDR2 YYNGEE, per germline.

Regarding this clone: The same CDR3 also results from other DNA sequences found in this sample. The chain carries TRBV7-9 and TRBJ2-2; D is ambiguous. The V end lost 1 base, the J end lost 1 base, and 4 bases lay between the germline ends. In germline, CDR1 is SEHNR, CDR2 FQNEAQ (reference sequence). The CDR3 contains 14 residues. CDR3 sequence: CASSLGGNTGELFF. In DNA, the CDR3 is TGTGCCAGCAGCTTAGGCGGGAACACCGGGGAGCTGTTTTTT.

The chain links TRBV6-1 to TRBJ1-5; 7 nucleotides align to TRBD1. The CDR3 contains 14 residues. Germline CDR1 is MNHNS and CDR2 is SASEGT. J lost 7 bases, V lost 7 bases, and 10 bases had no gene match. CDR3 region: CASTSDRAGQPQHF. CDR3 DNA: TGTGCCAGCACCTCAGACAGGGCCGGGCAGCCCCAGCATTTT.

The chain is built from TRBV7-2 and TRBJ2-6, with D hard to call. In germline, CDR1 is SGHTA, CDR2 FQGNSA. The CDR3 has 19 amino acids. Trimming pared 8 bases from V and 0 bases from J, leaving 23 bases between. The CDR3 spells CASLVFVWASSSGANVLTF. The CDR3 nucleotides read TGTGCCAGCTTAGTTTTCGTTTGGGCTTCGAGCTCTGGGGCCAACGTCCTGACTTTC.

This clone showed up just once. V usage is TRBV5-1 and J usage is TRBJ1-4; no clear D gene. The ends were cut back, 1 base at V and 6 bases at J, with 13 bases in the middle. The CDR3 contains 15 residues. Per germline, CDR1 SGHRS and CDR2 YFSETQ. CDR3: CASSLMGSRDEKLFF. The CDR3 DNA is TGCGCCAGCAGCTTGATGGGGAGCCGGGATGAAAAACTGTTTTTT.

Worth noting for this clone: The junction differs from germline at one of its ends, possibly a read error. The CDR3 DNA is TGTGCCAGCAGCGTAGGCTACGAGCGGTACTTC. Amino acids: CASSVGYERYF. The chain is built from TRBV9 and TRBJ2-7; unclear D gene. This CDR3 spans 11 amino acids. Germline CDR1 is SGDLS and CDR2 is YYNGEE.

This clone was seen a handful of times. V gene TRBV29-1 combines with J gene TRBJ2-1; a possible D gene is TRBD2 (6 bases). Trimming stripped 4 bases from V and 6 bases from J, with 13 bases between. From germline, CDR1 is SQVTM and CDR2 ANQGSEA. The CDR3 loop spans 13 amino acids. CDR3 coding DNA: TGCAGCGTTGCCAAGACTAGGATCAATGAGCAGTTCTTC. Translated, it gives CSVAKTRINEQFF.

The chain links TRBV6-5 to TRBJ2-3, with a tentative D call TRBD2 (6 bases). V lost 0 bases and J 7 bases, leaving 17 bases between the germline ends. This CDR3 has 16 residues. Germline CDR1 reads MNHEY; CDR2 reads SVGAGI. CDR3 region: CASSYSTNAGTHTQYF. Written as DNA, the CDR3 is TGTGCCAGCAGTTACTCTACCAATGCGGGAACACATACGCAGTATTTT.

This clone occurred a few times. The V call is TRBV5-1, the J call TRBJ2-2, with a tentative D call TRBD1 (5 bases). Germline assignment: CDR1 SGHRS and CDR2 YFSETQ. The CDR3 has 14 amino acids. Trimming took 1 base from V and 2 from J, leaving 6 bases between them. The CDR3 is CASSLTGNTGELFF. The CDR3 DNA reads as TGCGCCAGCAGCTTGACAGGAAACACCGGGGAGCTGTTTTTT.

The rearrangement joins TRBV2 to TRBJ2-5, with 8 bases that match TRBD2. The CDR3 has 15 amino acids. V shed 4 bases, J shed 4 bases, and the junction held 8 bases outside the gene matches. Germline assignment: CDR1 SNHLY and CDR2 FYNNEI. CDR3: CASSVSSGNRETQYF. CDR3 sequence (DNA): TGTGCCAGCAGTGTTAGTAGCGGGAACAGAGAGACCCAGTACTTC.

This clone was observed a handful of times. V gene TRBV25-1 combines with J gene TRBJ2-5; TRBD1 aligns across 8 bases. CDR1 and CDR2 (germline): MGHDK, SYGVNS. V lost 6 bases and J lost 2; bases outside the gene matches: 8. CDR3 length equals 15 residues. CDR3 nucleotide sequence: TGTGCCAGCAGGTACGACAGGGGTGGACAAGAGACCCAGTACTTC. Protein product: CASRYDRGGQETQYF.

The chain combines TRBV11-2 with TRBJ2-1; 9 bases line up with TRBD2. V lost 3 bases and J lost 2; bases outside the gene matches: 5. CDR1 is SGHAT, CDR2 FQNNGV, per germline. CDR3 size: 16 residues. CDR3 bases: TGTGCCAGCAGCTTCGATAGCGGGAGAACCTACAATGAGCAGTTCTTC. Amino acids: CASSFDSGRTYNEQFF.

The chain combines TRBV5-5 with TRBJ1-1, with unresolved D. V was shortened by 1 base and J by 3 bases, with 7 bases between the two germline ends. CDR1 and CDR2 (germline): SGHKS, YYEKEE (reference sequence). The CDR3 covers 13 residues. CDR3 amino acids: CASSLSTDTEAFF. DNA for the CDR3: TGTGCCAGCAGCTTGAGTACAGACACTGAAGCTTTCTTT.

The rearrangement links TRBV2 to TRBJ2-6, with 7 positions matching TRBD1. J lost 2 bases, V lost 5 bases, and 9 bases had no gene match. CDR3 size: 17 residues. Germline V gene sequence: CDR1 SNHLY, CDR2 FYNNEI. The CDR3 spells CASSPLRGQAGANVLTF. The CDR3 nucleotides are TGTGCCAGCAGTCCCCTCCGAGGACAGGCTGGGGCCAACGTCCTGACTTTC.